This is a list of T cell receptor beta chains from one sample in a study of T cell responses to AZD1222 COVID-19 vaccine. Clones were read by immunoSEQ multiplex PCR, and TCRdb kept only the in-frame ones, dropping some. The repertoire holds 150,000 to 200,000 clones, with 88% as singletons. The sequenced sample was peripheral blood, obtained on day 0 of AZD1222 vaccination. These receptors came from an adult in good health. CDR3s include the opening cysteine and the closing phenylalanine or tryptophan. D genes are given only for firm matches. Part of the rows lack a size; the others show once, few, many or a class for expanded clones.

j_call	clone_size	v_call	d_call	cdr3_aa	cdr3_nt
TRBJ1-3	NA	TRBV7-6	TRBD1	CASSLGGQLGNTIYF	TGTGCCAGCAGCTTAGGGGGACAGCTAGGAAACACCATATATTTT
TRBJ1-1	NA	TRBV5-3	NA	CARSLIGPGTEAFF	TGTGCCAGAAGCTTGATTGGGCCCGGGACTGAAGCTTTCTTT
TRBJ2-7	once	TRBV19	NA	CASSIHKGGGYEQYF	TGTGCCAGTAGTATTCACAAGGGGGGAGGCTACGAGCAGTACTTC
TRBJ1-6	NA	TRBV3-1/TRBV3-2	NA	CASSQGFSYNSPLHF	TGTGCCAGCAGCCAAGGGTTCTCCTATAATTCACCCCTCCACTTT
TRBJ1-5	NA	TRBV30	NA	CAWSRDTNQPQHF	TGTGCCTGGTCTCGGGACACCAATCAGCCCCAGCATTTT
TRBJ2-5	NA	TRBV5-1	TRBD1	CASSSGGGETQYF	TGCGCCAGCAGCTCAGGGGGCGGAGAGACCCAGTACTTC
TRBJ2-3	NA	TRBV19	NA	CASRHLTDTQYF	TGTGCCAGTAGGCACCTCACAGATACGCAGTATTTT
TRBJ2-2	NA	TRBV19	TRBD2	CASKKRSGGTGELFF	TGTGCCAGTAAGAAGAGAAGCGGGGGCACCGGGGAGCTGTTTTTT
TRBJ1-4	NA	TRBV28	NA	CASSSTQPNEKLFF	TGTGCCAGCAGCTCGACACAGCCTAATGAAAAACTGTTTTTT
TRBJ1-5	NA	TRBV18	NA	CASSQAANQPQHF	TGTGCCAGCTCACAAGCCGCGAATCAGCCCCAGCATTTT
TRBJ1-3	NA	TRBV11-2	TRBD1	CASSLSPGTGYSGNTIYF	TGTGCCAGCAGCTTGAGTCCCGGGACAGGTTACTCTGGAAACACCATATATTTT
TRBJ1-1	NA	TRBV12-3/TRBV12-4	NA	CASIEFSSTEAFF	TGTGCCAGCATTGAGTTTTCGAGCACTGAAGCTTTCTTT
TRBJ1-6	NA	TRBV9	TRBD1	CASNRGASPLHF	TGTGCCAGCAACAGGGGTGCTTCACCCCTCCACTTT
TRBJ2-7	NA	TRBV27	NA	CASSLGLVPGGEQYF	TGTGCCAGCAGTTTGGGGCTAGTTCCCGGAGGCGAGCAGTACTTC
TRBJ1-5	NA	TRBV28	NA	CASRYAGGGGNQPQHF	TGTGCCAGCAGGTACGCGGGGGGAGGGGGCAATCAGCCCCAGCATTTT
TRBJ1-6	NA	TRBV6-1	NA	CASSDIQGQNSPLHF	TGTGCCAGCAGTGATATACAGGGCCAAAATTCACCCCTCCACTTT
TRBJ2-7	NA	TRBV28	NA	CASSDRQPYEQYF	TGTGCCAGCAGCGACAGACAACCCTACGAGCAGTACTTC
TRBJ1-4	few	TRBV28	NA	CASSPSRQAFNEKLFF	TGTGCCAGCTCCCCCTCCCGACAGGCCTTTAATGAAAAACTGTTTTTT
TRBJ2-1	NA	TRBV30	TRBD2	CAWSVNLAGYNEQFF	TGTGCCTGGAGTGTAAACCTAGCGGGGTACAATGAGCAGTTCTTC
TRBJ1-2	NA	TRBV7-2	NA	CASSLGGRLYGYTF	TGTGCCAGCAGCTTAGGCGGCAGACTATATGGCTACACCTTC
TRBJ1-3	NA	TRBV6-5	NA	CATHWGDSGNTIYF	TGTGCCACCCACTGGGGGGACTCTGGAAACACCATATATTTT
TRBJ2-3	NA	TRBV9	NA	CASSPGAGVRTDTQYF	TGTGCCAGCAGCCCGGGGGCGGGGGTACGCACAGATACGCAGTATTTT
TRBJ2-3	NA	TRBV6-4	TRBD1	CASMTGEDTQYF	TGTGCCAGCATGACAGGGGAGGATACGCAGTATTTT
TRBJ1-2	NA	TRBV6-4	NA	CASRETQGLGYTF	TGTGCCAGCAGGGAAACACAGGGACTTGGCTACACCTTC
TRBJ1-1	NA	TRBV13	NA	CASRSSLGTEAFF	TGTGCCAGCAGGTCAAGTCTGGGCACTGAAGCTTTCTTT
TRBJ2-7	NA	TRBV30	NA	CAWKQLTYEQYF	TGTGCCTGGAAACAGCTAACCTACGAGCAGTACTTC
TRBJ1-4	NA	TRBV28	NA	CASSSTDEKLFF	TGTGCCAGCAGTTCGACCGACGAAAAACTGTTTTTT
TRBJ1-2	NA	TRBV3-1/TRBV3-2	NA	CASSQCRGNYGYTF	TGTGCCAGCAGCCAATGCCGGGGCAACTATGGCTACACCTTC
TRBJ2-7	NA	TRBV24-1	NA	CATSDRGYEQYF	TGTGCCACCAGTGATCGGGGTTACGAGCAGTACTTC
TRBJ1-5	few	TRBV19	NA	CASSILLDQGNQPQHF	TGTGCCAGTAGTATATTATTAGACCAGGGCAATCAGCCCCAGCATTTT
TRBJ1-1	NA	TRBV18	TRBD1	CASSPRTGPNTEAFF	TGTGCCAGCTCACCCCGGACAGGGCCGAACACTGAAGCTTTCTTT
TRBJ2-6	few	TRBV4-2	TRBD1	CASSQETGGMGSGANVLTF	TGTGCCAGCAGCCAAGAGACAGGGGGAATGGGCTCTGGGGCCAACGTCCTGACTTTC
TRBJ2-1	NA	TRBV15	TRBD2	CATSRGDLADEQFF	TGTGCCACCAGCAGAGGGGACCTAGCGGATGAGCAGTTCTTC
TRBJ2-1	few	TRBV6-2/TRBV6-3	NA	CASSYGGGNRNEQFF	TGTGCCAGCAGTTATGGAGGGGGTAATCGCAATGAGCAGTTCTTC
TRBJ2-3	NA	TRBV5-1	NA	CASSLTSPSTDTQYF	TGCGCCAGCAGTCTTACTAGCCCTAGCACAGATACGCAGTATTTT